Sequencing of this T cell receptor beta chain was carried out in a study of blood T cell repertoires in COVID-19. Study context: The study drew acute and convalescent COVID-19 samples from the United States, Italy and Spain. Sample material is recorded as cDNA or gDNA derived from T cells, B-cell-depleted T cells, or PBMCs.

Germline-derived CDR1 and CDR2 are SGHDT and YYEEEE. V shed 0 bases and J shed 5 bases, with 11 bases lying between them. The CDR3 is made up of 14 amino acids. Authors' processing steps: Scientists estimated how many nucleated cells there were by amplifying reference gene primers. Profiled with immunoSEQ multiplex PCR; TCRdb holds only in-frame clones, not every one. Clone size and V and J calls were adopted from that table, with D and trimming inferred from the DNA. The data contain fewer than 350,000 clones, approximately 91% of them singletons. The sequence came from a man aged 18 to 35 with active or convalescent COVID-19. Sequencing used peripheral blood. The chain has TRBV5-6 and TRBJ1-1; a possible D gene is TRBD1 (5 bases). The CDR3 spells CASSLGSGYTEAFF. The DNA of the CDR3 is TGTGCCAGCAGCTTGGGGTCAGGGTATACTGAAGCTTTCTTT.